This TCR beta chain was documented in a study of cytomegalovirus exposure and HLA in healthy donors. Findings and caveats of the study: In a later analysis, at a false discovery rate of 0.05, 15,000 to 20,000 TCR beta sequences matched HLA alleles. For cytomegalovirus status, the classifier reportedly gave diagnoses with high specificity and sensitivity. The HLA-A and HLA-B alleles of most subjects were reportedly predicted accurately from TCR beta sequences.

To note about this clone: The antigen is undetermined.

PCR used 60 Vbeta primers and 13 Jbeta primers. Assay used: immunoSEQ multiplex PCR; TCRdb lists only in-frame clones, some missing. The sample has roughly 190,000 clones, around 80% seen once. V dropped 4 bases and J dropped 3 bases, with 22 bases sitting between them. This CDR3 comprises 17 residues. Germline CDR1 SGHTS, CDR2 YDEGEE. The chain carries TRBV5-8 and TRBJ2-5; D unresolved. The material sequenced was PBMCs. The receptor's source is a man younger than 35 in good health and CMV-seronegative. In nucleotides, the CDR3 is TGTGCCAGCAGCGTAGGCGTAGCAATAGCATCTGAAGAGACCCAGTACTTC. Amino acid sequence: CASSVGVAIASEETQYF.